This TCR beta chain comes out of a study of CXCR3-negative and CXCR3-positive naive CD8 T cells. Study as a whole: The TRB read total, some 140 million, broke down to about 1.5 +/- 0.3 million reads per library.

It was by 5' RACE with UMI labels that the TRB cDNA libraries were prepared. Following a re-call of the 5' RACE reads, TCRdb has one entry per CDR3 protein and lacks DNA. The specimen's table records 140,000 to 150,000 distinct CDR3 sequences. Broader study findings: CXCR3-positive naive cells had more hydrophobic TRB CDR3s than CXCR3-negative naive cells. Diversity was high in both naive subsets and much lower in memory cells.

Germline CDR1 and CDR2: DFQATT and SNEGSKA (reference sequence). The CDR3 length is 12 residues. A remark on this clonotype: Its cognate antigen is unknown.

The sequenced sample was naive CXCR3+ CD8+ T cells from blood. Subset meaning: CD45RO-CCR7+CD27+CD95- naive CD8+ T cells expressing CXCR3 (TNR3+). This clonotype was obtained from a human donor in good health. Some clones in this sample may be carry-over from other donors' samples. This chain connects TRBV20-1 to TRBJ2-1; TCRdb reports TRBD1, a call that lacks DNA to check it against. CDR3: CSASLGGSRQFF.